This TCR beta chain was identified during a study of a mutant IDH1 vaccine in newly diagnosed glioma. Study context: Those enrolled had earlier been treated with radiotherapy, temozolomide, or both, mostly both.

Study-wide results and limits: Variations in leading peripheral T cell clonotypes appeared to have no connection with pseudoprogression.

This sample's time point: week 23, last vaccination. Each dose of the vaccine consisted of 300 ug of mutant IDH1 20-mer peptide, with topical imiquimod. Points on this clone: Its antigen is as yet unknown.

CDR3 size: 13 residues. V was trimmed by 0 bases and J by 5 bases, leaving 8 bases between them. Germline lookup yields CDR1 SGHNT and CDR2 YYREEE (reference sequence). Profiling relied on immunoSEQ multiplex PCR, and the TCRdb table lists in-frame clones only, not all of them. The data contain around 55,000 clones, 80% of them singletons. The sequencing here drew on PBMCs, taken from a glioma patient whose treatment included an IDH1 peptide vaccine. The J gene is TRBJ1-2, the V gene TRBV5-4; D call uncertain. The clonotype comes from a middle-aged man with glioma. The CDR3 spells CASSLDAGYGYTF. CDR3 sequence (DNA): TGTGCCAGCAGCTTGGACGCTGGGTATGGCTACACCTTC.